This T cell receptor beta chain was identified during a study of blood T cells in healthy people across ages. Alongside a J-beta primer mix, a sample-barcoded 5' primer served in a second PCR lasting roughly 6 to 12 cycles. TCRdb re-called the 5' RACE reads with MiXCR, one entry per CDR3 protein. Of hundreds of thousands of distinct CDR3 sequences in the sample, less than 45% were seen once. CDR1 is SGHTA and CDR2 is FQGNSA in the germline V gene. The CDR3 is made up of 13 amino acids. Trimming cost V 5 bases and J 7 bases, with 12 bases left between them. This clonotype was counted between two and nine times.

The receptor comes from a man of 80 years or more in good health. The sample taken for sequencing was blood. The V gene is TRBV7-2, the J gene TRBJ1-5, with no clear D. CDR3 DNA: TGTGCCAGCAGCGTGAGGGTAGAGCAGCCCCAGCATTTT. This gives the protein CASSVRVEQPQHF.